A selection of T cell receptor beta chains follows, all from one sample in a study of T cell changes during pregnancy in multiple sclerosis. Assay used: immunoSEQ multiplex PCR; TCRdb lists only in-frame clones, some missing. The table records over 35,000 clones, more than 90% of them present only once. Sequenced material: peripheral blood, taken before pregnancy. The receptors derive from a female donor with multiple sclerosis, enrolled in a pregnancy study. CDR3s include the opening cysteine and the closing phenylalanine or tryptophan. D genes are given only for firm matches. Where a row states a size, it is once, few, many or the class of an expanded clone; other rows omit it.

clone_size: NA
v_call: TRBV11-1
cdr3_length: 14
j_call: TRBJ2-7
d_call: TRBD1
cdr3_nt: TGTGCCAGCAGCTTATATACAGGGGCCTACGAGCAGTACTTC
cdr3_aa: CASSLYTGAYEQYF

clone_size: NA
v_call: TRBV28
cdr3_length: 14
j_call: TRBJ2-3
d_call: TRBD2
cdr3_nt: TGTGCCAGTAGCCAGCGGGGGAGCACAGATACGCAGTATTTT
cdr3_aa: CASSQRGSTDTQYF

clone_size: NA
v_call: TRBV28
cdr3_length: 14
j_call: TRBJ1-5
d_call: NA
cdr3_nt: TGTGCCAGCAGTATCGGGACACGGAATCAGCCCCAGCATTTT
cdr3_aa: CASSIGTRNQPQHF

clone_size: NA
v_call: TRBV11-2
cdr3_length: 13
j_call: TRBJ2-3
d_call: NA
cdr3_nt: TGTGCCAGCAACAGGGATAGGGCAGATACGCAGTATTTT
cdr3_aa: CASNRDRADTQYF

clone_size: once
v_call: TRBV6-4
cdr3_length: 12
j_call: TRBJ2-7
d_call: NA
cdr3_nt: TGTGCCTGGTTGCCGGTAATCTACGAGCAGTACTTC
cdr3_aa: CAWLPVIYEQYF

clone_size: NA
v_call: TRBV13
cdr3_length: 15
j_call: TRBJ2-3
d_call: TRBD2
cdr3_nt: TGTGCCAGCAGCTGGGGGAGGGCCTTGACAGATACGCAGTATTTT
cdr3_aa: CASSWGRALTDTQYF

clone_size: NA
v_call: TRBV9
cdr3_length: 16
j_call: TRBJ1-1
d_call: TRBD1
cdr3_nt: TGTGCCAGCAGCGTAGGTCCAGGGGGCTCCTACACTGAAGCTTTCTTT
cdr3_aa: CASSVGPGGSYTEAFF

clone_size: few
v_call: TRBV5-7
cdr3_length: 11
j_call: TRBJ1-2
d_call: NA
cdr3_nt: TGTGCCAGCAGCTTGGTGAGTGGCTACACCTTC
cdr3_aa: CASSLVSGYTF

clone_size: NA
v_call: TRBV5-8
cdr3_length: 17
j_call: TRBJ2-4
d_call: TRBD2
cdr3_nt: TGTGCCAGCAGCGGGACTAGCGGGAGTGTGGGGTTGGACATTCAGTACTTC
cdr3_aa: CASSGTSGSVGLDIQYF

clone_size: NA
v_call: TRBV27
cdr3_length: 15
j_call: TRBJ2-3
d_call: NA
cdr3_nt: TGTGCCAGCAGTCCCCATCCGACAGGCACAGATACGCAGTATTTT
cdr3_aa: CASSPHPTGTDTQYF

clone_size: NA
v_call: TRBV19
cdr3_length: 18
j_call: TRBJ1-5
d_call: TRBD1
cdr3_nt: TGTGCCAGTAGTATTGGGACCGGACAGGGGGCTTTGAATCAGCCCCAGCATTTT
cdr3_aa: CASSIGTGQGALNQPQHF

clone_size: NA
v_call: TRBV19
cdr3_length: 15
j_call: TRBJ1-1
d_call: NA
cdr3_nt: TGTGCCAGTAGCTTTGCCTGGCCCTTGAACACTGAAGCTTTCTTT
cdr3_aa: CASSFAWPLNTEAFF

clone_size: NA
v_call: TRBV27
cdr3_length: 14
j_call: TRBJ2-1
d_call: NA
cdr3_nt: TGTGCCAGCAGTTTCACGGGGACACAGGATGAGCAGTTCTTC
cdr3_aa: CASSFTGTQDEQFF

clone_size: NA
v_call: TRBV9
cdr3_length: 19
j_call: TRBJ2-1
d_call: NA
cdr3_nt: TGTGCCAGCAGCGTGTTGACAGGCGGGACTATCAAGTCCTACAATGAGCAGTTCTTC
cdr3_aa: CASSVLTGGTIKSYNEQFF

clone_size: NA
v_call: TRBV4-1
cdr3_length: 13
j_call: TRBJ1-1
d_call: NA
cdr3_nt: TGCGCCAGCAGCCAAGCGCAGGGAACTGAAGCTTTCTTT
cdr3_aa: CASSQAQGTEAFF

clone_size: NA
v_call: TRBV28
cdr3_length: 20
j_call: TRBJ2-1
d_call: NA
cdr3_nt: TGTGCCAGCAGTCTAGCTCTGGCCGGGCCTCAATTAAGCTCCTACAATGAGCAGTTCTTC
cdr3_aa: CASSLALAGPQLSSYNEQFF

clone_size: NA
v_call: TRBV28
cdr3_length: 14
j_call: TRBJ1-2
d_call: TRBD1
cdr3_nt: TGTGCCAGCAGTTTAAATCGAGGGGGCGGGGGCTACACCTTC
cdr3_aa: CASSLNRGGGGYTF

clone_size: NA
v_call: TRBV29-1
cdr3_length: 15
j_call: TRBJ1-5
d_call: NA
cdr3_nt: TGCAGCGTTCAAGGTCAGGGAGGGGGCAATCAGCCCCAGCATTTT
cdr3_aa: CSVQGQGGGNQPQHF

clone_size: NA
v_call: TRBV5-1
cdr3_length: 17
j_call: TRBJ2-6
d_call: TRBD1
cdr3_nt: TGCGCCAGCAGCGGAGGACAGGGTGCTACTGGGGCCAACGTCCTGACTTTC
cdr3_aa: CASSGGQGATGANVLTF

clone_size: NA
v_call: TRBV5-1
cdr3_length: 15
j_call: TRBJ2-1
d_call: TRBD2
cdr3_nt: TGCGCCAGCAGCCCCGGGACTAGCGATAACAATGAGCAGTTCTTC
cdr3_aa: CASSPGTSDNNEQFF

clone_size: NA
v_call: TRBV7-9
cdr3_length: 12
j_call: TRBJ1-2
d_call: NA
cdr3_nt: TGTGCCAGCACCTCAAGCGACTATGGCTACACCTTC
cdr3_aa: CASTSSDYGYTF

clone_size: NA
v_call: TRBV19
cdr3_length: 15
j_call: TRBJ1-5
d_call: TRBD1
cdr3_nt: TGTGCCAGCCGACAGGGGGCGGAATACAATCAGCCCCAGCATTTT
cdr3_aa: CASRQGAEYNQPQHF

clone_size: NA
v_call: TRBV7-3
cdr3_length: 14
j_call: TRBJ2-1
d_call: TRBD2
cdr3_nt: TGTGCCAGCAGTATGACTGGAGCGGGAGATGAGCAGTTCTTC
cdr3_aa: CASSMTGAGDEQFF

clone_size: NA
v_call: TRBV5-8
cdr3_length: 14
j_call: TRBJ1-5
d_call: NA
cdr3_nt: TGTGCCAGCAGCGGGGGGAGAGAGGGTCAGCCCCAGCATTTT
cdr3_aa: CASSGGREGQPQHF

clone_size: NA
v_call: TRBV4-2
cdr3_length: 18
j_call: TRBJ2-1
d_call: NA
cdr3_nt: TGTGCCAGCAGCCCAAGAATCTCCCCGGGAATCTCCTACAATGAGCAGTTCTTC
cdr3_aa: CASSPRISPGISYNEQFF

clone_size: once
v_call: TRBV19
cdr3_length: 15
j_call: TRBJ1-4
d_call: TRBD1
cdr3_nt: TGTGCCAGTAGGACAGGGGGCACGGGAGGTGAAAAACTGTTTTTT
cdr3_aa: CASRTGGTGGEKLFF

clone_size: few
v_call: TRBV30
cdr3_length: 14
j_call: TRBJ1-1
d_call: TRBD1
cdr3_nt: TGTGCCTCATTCTCAACAGGGGGGAGGACTGAAGCTTTCTTT
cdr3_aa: CASFSTGGRTEAFF

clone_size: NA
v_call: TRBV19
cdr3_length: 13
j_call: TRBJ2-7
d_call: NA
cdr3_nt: TGTGCCAGTAGCCCCCGGGGGACCGACGAGCAGTACTTC
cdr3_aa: CASSPRGTDEQYF

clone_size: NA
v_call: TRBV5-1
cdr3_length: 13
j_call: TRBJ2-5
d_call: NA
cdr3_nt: TGCGCCAGCAGGGCAGGCTTTGTAGAGACCCAGTACTTC
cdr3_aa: CASRAGFVETQYF

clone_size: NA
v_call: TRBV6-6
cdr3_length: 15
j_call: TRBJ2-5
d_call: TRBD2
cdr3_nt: TGTGCCAGCAGTTACGAGGCGGGAGGGGGGGAGACCCAGTACTTC
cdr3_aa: CASSYEAGGGETQYF

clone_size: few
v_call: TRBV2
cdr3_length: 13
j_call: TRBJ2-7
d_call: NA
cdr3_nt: TGTGCCAGCAGTGAGACGGGCTCCTACGAGCAGTACTTC
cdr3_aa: CASSETGSYEQYF

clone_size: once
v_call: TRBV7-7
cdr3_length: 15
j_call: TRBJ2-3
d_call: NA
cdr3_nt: TGTGCCAGCAGCCCACGTCGGGGAGGCACAGATACGCAGTATTTT
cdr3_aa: CASSPRRGGTDTQYF

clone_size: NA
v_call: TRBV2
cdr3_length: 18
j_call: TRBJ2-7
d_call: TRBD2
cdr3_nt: TGTGCCAGCAGTGGAGGGGTTCGGGCGGGAGAAAGTCCCTACGAGCAGTACTTC
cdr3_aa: CASSGGVRAGESPYEQYF

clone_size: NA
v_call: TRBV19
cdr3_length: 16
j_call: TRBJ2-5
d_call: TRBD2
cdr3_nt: TGTGCCAGTAGTATACGGGTTCTAGCGGGAGAAGAGACCCAGTACTTC
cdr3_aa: CASSIRVLAGEETQYF

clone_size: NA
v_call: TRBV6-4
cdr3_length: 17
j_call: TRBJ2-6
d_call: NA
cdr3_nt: TGTGCCAGCAGTGACTCGACAGGAGGATCTGGGGCCAACGTCCTGACTTTC
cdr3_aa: CASSDSTGGSGANVLTF

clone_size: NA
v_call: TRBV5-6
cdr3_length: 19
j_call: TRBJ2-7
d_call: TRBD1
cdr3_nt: TGTGCCAGCAGCCTGGTCGCGGAGTCGACAGGGAACCCCCCCTACGAGCAGTACTTC
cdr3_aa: CASSLVAESTGNPPYEQYF

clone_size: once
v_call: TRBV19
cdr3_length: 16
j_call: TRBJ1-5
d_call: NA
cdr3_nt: TGTGCCAGTAGTACGTATCCGACAGGCAACAATCAGCCCCAGCATTTT
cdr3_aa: CASSTYPTGNNQPQHF